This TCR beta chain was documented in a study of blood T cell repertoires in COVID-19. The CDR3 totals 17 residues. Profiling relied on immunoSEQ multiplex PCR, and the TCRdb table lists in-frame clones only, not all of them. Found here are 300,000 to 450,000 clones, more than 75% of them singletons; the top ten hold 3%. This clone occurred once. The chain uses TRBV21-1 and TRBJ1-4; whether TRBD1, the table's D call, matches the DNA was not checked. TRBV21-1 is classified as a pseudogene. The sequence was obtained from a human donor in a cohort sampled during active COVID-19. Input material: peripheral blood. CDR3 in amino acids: CASSKAPTTGANEKLFF. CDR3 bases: TGTGCCAGCAGCAAAGCACCAACGACAGGGGCTAATGAAAAACTGTTTTTT.